Here is one T cell receptor beta chain with its context. Its antigen is undetermined. These data originate in a study of OX40 agonist ivuxolimab in advanced cancers. The protocol was immunoSEQ multiplex PCR, while the TCRdb copy is restricted to in-frame clones and leaves out a portion. The sample lists some 57,000 clones; around nine tenths were seen once. The study's findings and limits: At doses 0.1 to 3.0 mg/kg, CD4+ and CD8+ clones expanded.

With 0 bases removed from V and 5 bases from J, the gap between germline ends came to 6 bases. This CDR3 region has 13 residues. The V gene's germline CDR1 is MNHNY and CDR2 SVGAGI (reference sequence). The starting material was CD4+ or CD8+ T cells sorted from blood, obtained in a trial of the OX40 agonist ivuxolimab. The J gene is TRBJ2-3, the V gene TRBV6-6; D is unresolved. The source of this sequence is an adult with an advanced solid tumor such as melanoma, head and neck, liver or kidney cancer. DNA for the CDR3: TGTGCCAGCAGTTACTCTGTCGTAGATACGCAGTATTTT. This sequence encodes CASSYSVVDTQYF.